This T cell receptor beta chain was captured by sequencing in a study of T cell responses to AZD1222 COVID-19 vaccine. The study, taken as a whole, reports: Two doses of AZD1222 preceded a rise in Spike-specific TCR breadth and depth. Baseline seropositives among AZD1222 recipients totaled only six or seven. As reported, nearly half of all spike-specific TCRs target variant regions that are unmutated. Clonal diversity was possibly underestimated, and the donors were mostly white British, with more females.

As for this clone: Its antigen is not identified.

The CDR3 consists of 15 residues. CDR1 is MNHEY and CDR2 is SMNVEV in the germline V gene (reference sequence). The V and J ends lost 5 bases and 0 bases, in that order; junction bases with no gene match: 5. Clones were read by immunoSEQ multiplex PCR, and TCRdb kept only the in-frame ones, dropping some. This sample's clone table lists over 140,000 clones. The gene calls are TRBV27 and TRBJ2-5; 8 bases are a match to TRBD2. The sample consisted of peripheral blood. This TCR came from an adult in good health. As DNA, the CDR3 is TGTGCCAGCAGTCCGCGGGGGGAGTACCAAGAGACCCAGTACTTC. Its protein product is CASSPRGEYQETQYF.